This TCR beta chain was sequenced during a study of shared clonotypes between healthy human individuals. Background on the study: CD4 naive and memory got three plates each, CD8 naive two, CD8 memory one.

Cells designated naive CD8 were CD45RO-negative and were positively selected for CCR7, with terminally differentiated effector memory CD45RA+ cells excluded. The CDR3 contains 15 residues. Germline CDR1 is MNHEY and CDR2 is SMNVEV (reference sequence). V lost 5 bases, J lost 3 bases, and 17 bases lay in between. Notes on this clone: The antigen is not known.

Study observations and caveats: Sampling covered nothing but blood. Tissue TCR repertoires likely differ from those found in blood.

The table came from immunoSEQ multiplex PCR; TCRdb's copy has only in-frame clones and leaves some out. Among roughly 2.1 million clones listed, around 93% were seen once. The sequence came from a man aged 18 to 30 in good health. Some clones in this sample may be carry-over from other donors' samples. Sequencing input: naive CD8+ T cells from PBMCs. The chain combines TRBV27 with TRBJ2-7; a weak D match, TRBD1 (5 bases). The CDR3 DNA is TGTGCCAGCAGTGTAGACAGTAATCAGATCTACGAGCAGTACTTC. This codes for CASSVDSNQIYEQYF.